The source of this T cell receptor beta chain is a study of Tregs in tolerant kidney transplant recipients. The study's findings and limits: The small number of patients limits these findings pending further validation. Changing PCR primers prevented nucleotide comparison between some patients' samples.

Comments on this clone: As yet, its antigen is unknown.

TCRdb keeps only in-frame clones here, not all; method: immunoSEQ multiplex PCR. In total, the table holds roughly 32,000 clones. The origin of this receptor is a human donor who received a combined kidney and bone marrow transplant. Sequencing was performed on CD8+ T cells from blood, taken before the transplant.

CDR3 protein: CASSTSSGSYEQYF. CDR3 DNA, as far as it was read: TGTGCCAGTAGTACCTCTAGCGGGAGCTACGAG. V gene TRBV19 combines with J gene TRBJ2-7; TRBD2 agrees at 10 bases. The read falls 3 residues short of the CDR3 end, and the missing part is taken from the germline J gene. Trimming removed 4 bases from V and 3 bases from J; junction bases left unmatched: 3. This CDR3 has 14 amino acids. The germline V gene encodes CDR1 LNHDA and CDR2 SQIVND (reference sequence).